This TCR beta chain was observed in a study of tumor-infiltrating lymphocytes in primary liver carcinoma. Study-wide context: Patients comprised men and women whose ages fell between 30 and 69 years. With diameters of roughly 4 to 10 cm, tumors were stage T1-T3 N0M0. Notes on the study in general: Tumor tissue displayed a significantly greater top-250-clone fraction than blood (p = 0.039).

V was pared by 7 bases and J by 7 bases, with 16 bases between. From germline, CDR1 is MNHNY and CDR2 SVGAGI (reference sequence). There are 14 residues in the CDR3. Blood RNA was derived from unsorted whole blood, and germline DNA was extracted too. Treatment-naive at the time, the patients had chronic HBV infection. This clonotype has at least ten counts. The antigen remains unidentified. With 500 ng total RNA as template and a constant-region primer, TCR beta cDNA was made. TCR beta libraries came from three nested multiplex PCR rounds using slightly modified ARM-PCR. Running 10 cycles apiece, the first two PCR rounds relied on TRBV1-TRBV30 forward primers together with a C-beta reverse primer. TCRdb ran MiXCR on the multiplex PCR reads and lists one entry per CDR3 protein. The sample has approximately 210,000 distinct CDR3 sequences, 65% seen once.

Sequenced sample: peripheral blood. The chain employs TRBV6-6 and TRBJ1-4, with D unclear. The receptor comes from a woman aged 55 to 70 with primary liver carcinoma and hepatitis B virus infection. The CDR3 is CASTLGMGVEKLFF. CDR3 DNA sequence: TGTGCCAGCACCCTCGGAATGGGAGTTGAAAAACTGTTTTTT.